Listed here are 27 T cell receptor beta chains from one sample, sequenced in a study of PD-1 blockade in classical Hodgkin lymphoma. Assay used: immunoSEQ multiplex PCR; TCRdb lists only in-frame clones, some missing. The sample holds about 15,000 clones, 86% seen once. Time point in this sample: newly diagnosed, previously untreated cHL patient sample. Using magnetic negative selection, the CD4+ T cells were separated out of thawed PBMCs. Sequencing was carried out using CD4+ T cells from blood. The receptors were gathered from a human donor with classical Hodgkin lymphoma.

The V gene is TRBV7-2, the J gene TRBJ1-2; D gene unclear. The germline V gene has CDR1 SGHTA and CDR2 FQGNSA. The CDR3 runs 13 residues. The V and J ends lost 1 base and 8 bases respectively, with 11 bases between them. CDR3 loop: CASSLDQVGGYTF. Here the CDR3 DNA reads TGTGCCAGCAGCTTAGACCAGGTTGGAGGCTACACCTTC.

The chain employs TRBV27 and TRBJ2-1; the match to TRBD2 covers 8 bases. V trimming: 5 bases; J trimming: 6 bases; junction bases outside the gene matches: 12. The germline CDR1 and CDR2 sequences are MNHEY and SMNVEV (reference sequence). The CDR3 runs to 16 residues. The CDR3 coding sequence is TGTGCCAGCAGTCCTAGCGGGCGACCGACGGGCAATGAGCAGTTCTTC. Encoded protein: CASSPSGRPTGNEQFF.

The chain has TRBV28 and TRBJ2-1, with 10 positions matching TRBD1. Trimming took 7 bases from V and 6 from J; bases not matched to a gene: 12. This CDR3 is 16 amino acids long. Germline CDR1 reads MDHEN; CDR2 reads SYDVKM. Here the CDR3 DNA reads TGTGCCAGCAACCCGCACTCCGGGACAGGGGTCAATGAGCAGTTCTTC. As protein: CASNPHSGTGVNEQFF.

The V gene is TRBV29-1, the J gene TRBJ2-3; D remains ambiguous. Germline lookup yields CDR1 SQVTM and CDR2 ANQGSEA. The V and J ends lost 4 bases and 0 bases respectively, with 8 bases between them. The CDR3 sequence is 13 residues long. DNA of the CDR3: TGCAGCGTTGGGCGGATTAGCACAGATACGCAGTATTTT. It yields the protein CSVGRISTDTQYF.

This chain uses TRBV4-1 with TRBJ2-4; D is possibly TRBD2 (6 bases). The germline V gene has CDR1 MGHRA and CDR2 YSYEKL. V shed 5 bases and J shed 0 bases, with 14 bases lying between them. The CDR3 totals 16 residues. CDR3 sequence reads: CASSGGAQGAKNIQYF. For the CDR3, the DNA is TGCGCCAGCAGCGGAGGGGCTCAGGGAGCCAAAAACATTCAGTACTTC.

The DNA of the CDR3 is TGTGCCAGCAGTTTACGGGGGTACACCGGGGAGCTGTTTTTT. Amino acid sequence: CASSLRGYTGELFF. The chain joins TRBV27 to TRBJ2-2; D is possibly TRBD2 (6 bases). Deletions cut 2 bases from V and 3 bases from J, with 7 bases between. From germline, CDR1 is MNHEY and CDR2 SMNVEV (reference sequence). The CDR3 spans 14 residues.

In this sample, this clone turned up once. The DNA of the CDR3 is TGCAGCGTTGCCGTCAGGGCCACTGAAGCTTTCTTT. Translating it yields CSVAVRATEAFF. The V and J genes are TRBV29-1 and TRBJ1-1, with TRBD1 as a possible D gene (5 bases). The CDR3 covers 12 residues. Germline loops: CDR1 SQVTM, CDR2 ANQGSEA. The germline V and J ends were trimmed by 4 bases and 4 bases, with 10 bases remaining between them.

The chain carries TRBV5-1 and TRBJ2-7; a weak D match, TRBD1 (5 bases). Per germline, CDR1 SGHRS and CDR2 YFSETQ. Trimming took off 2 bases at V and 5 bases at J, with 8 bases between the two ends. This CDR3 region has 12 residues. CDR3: CASSLQENEQYF. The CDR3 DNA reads TGCGCCAGCAGCTTACAGGAGAACGAGCAGTACTTC.

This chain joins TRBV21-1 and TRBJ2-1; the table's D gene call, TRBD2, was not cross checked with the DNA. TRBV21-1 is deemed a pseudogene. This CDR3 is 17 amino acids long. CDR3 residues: CASSRSQGLASYNEQFF. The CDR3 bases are TGTGCCAGCAGCCGATCCCAAGGACTAGCGTCTTACAATGAGCAGTTCTTC.

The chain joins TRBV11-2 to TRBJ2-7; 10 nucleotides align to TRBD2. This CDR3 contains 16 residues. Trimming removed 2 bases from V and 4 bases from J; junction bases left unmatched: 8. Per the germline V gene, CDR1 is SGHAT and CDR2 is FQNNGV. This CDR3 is CASSLFALAGSYEQYF. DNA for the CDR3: TGTGCCAGCAGCTTATTCGCACTAGCGGGATCTTACGAGCAGTACTTC. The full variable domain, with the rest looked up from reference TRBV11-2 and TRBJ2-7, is EAGVAQSPRYKIIEKRQSVAFWCNPISGHATLYWYQQILGQGPKLLIQFQNNGVVDDSQLPKDRFSAERLKGVDSTLKIQPAKLEDSAVYLCASSLFALAGSYEQYFGPGTRLTVT.

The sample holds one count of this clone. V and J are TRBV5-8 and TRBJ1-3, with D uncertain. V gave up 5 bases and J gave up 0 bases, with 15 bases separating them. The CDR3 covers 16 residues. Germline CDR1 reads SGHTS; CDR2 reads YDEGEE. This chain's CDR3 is CASSLTRGSSGNTIYF. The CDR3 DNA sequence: TGTGCCAGCAGTCTAACCCGTGGGAGCTCTGGAAACACCATATATTTT.

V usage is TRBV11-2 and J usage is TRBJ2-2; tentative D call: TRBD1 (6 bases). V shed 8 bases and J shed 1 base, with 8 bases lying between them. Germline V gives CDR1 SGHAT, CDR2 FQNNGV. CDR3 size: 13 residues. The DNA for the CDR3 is TGTGCCAGCGACAGGCAGAACACCGGGGAGCTGTTTTTT. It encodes CASDRQNTGELFF.

CDR3 DNA sequence: TGTGCCAGCAGCCACTCTGACCACGGGGAGCTGTTTTTT. Translation: CASSHSDHGELFF. J is TRBJ2-2 and V is TRBV7-9; no firm D call. CDR1 is SEHNR, CDR2 FQNEAQ, per germline (reference sequence). The V end was cut by 5 bases, the J end by 7 bases, with 11 bases between. CDR3 length: 13 residues.

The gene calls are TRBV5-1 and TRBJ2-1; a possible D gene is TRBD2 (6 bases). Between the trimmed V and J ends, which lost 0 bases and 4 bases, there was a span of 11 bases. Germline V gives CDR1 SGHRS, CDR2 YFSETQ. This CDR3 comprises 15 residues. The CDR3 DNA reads TGCGCCAGCAGCTTGGGCCTAGCGCAATACAATGAGCAGTTCTTC. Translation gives CASSLGLAQYNEQFF.

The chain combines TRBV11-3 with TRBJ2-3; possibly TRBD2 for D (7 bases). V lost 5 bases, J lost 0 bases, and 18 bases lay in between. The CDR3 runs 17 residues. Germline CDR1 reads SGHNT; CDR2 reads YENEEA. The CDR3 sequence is CASSRGGQASSTDTQYF. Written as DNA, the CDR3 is TGTGCCAGCAGCCGCGGGGGCCAAGCATCTAGCACAGATACGCAGTATTTT.

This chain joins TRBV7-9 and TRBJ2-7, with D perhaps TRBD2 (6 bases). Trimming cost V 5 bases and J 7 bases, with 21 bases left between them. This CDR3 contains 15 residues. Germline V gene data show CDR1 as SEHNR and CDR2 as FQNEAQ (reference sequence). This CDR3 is CASSPEGPRVGEQYF. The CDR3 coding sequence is TGTGCCAGCAGCCCGGAGGGGCCTCGGGTGGGGGAGCAGTACTTC.

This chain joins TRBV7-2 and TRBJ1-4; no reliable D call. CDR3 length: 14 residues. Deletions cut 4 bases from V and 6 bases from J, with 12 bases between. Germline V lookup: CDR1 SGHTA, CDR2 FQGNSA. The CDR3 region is CASSSMGSYEKLFF. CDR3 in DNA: TGTGCCAGCAGCTCCATGGGATCTTATGAAAAACTGTTTTTT.

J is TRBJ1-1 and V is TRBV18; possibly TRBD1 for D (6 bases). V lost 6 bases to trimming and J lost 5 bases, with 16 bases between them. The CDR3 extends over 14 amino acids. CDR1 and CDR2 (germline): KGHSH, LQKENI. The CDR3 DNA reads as TGTGCCAGCTCCCCTACAGGGTATCAGACTGAAGCTTTCTTT. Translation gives CASSPTGYQTEAFF.

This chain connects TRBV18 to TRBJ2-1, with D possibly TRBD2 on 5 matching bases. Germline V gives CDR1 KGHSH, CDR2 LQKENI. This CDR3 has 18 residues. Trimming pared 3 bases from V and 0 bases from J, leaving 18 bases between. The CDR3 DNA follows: TGTGCCAGCTCACCGGGGTTGATTCGAGGAGGCTCCTACAATGAGCAGTTCTTC. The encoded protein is CASSPGLIRGGSYNEQFF.

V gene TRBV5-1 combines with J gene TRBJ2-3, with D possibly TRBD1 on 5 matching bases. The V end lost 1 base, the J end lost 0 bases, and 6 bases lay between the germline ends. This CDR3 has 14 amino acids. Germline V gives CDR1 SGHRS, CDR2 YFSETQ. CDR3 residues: CASSLQGSTDTQYF. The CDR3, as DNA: TGCGCCAGCAGCTTGCAGGGTAGCACAGATACGCAGTATTTT.

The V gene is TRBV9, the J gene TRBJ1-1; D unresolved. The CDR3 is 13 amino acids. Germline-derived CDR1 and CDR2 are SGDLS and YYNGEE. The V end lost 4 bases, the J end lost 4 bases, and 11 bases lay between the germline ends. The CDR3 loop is CASSTARSTEAFF. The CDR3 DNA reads TGTGCCAGCAGCACCGCCCGCAGCACTGAAGCTTTCTTT. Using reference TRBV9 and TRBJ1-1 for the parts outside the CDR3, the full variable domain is DSGVTQTPKHLITATGQRVTLRCSPRSGDLSVYWYQQSLDQGLQFLIQYYNGEERAKGNILERFSAQQFPDLHSELNLSSLELGDSALYFCASSTARSTEAFFGQGTRLTVV.

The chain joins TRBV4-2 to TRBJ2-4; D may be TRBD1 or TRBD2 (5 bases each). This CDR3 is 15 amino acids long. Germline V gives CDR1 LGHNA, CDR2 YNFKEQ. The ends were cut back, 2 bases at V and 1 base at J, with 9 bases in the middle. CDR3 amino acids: CASSQSGTAKNIQYF. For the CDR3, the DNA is TGTGCCAGCAGCCAATCCGGGACGGCCAAAAACATTCAGTACTTC.

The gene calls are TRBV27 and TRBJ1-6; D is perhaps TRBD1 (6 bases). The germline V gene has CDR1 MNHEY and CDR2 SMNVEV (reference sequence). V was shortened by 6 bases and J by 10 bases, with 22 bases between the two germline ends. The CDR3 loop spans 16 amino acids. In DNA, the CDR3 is TGTGCCAGCAGGGATAGGACTGGGGGCACTACCTCACCCCTCCACTTT. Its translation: CASRDRTGGTTSPLHF.

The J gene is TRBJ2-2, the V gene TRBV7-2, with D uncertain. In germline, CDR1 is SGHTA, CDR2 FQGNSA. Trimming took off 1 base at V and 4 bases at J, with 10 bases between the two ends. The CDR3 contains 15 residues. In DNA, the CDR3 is TGTGCCAGCAGCTTAGGGGCCAGAAGCACCGGGGAGCTGTTTTTT. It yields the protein CASSLGARSTGELFF.

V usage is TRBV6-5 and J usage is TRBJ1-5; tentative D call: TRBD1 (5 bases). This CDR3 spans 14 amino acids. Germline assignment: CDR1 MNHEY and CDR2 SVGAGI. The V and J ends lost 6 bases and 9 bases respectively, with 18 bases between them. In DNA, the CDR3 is TGTGCCAGCAGCCCTGGGACTAATGTGGGGCCCCAGCATTTT. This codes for CASSPGTNVGPQHF.

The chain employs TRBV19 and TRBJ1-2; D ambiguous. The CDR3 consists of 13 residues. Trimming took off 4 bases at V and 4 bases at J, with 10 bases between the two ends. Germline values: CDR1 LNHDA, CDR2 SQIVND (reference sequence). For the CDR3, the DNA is TGTGCCAGTAGTAATCAGAGGGCCTATGGCTACACCTTC. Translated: CASSNQRAYGYTF.

Here the CDR3 reads CAWSVRSQGAREQYF. The CDR3 region has the DNA TGTGCCTGGAGTGTACGATCACAGGGGGCGCGGGAGCAGTACTTC. The rearrangement links TRBV30 to TRBJ2-7, with TRBD1 matching over 9 bases. With 0 bases clipped from V and 7 bases from J, the junction kept 10 bases outside the gene matches. Germline V gene lookup returns CDR1 GTSNPN and CDR2 SVGIG (reference sequence). The CDR3 consists of 15 residues.